This is a list of T cell receptor beta chains from one sample in a study of blood T cells in healthy people across ages. TCRdb ran MiXCR on the 5' RACE reads and lists one entry per CDR3 protein. The sample carries around 780,000 distinct CDR3 sequences, roughly 24% recorded once. The data were also submitted as part of a second study, on T cells of mothers and their children.

Sequencing was done on a sample of blood. All receptors come from a boy aged 10-17 years in good health. Both conserved end residues are part of each CDR3. D genes are given only for firm matches. Clone sizes are given selectively: once, few, many, or a class where the clone is expanded.

D gene	V gene	J gene	clone size	CDR3 protein	CDR3 DNA
-	TRBV12-3/TRBV12-4	TRBJ1-5	-	CASSLARDLSNQPQHF	TGTGCCAGCAGTTTAGCCCGAGACCTTAGCAATCAGCCCCAGCATTTT
TRBD1	TRBV7-2	TRBJ1-1	-	CASSWGTGGATEAFF	TGTGCCAGCAGCTGGGGGACAGGGGGCGCGACTGAAGCTTTCTTT
-	TRBV28	TRBJ1-5	-	CASSFANQPQHF	TGTGCCAGCAGTTTCGCTAATCAGCCCCAGCATTTT
-	TRBV6-6	TRBJ2-3	-	CASSYWGHLGTDTQYF	TGTGCCAGCAGTTACTGGGGACACCTCGGAACAGATACGCAGTATTTT
-	TRBV20-1	TRBJ1-4	-	CSARDLTANEKLFF	TGCAGTGCTAGAGATCTCACAGCTAATGAAAAACTGTTTTTT
-	TRBV20-1	TRBJ2-1	-	CSASRVGSYNEQFF	TGCAGTGCTAGTAGGGTGGGCTCCTACAATGAGCAGTTCTTC
-	TRBV14	TRBJ2-3	-	CASSRVHGLRTDTQYF	TGTGCCAGCAGTCGAGTCCACGGGCTCCGCACAGATACGCAGTATTTT
-	TRBV12-3/TRBV12-4	TRBJ2-1	-	CASTPGQSYNEQFF	TGTGCCAGCACCCCCGGACAGAGCTACAATGAGCAGTTCTTC
-	TRBV11-2	TRBJ2-1	-	CASSNRAAYNEQFF	TGTGCCAGCAGCAACCGGGCCGCCTACAATGAGCAGTTCTTC
-	TRBV4-1	TRBJ1-1	few	CASSQERLRDRGTEAFF	TGCGCCAGCAGCCAAGAACGGTTAAGGGACCGGGGCACTGAAGCTTTCTTT
-	TRBV5-1	TRBJ2-7	few	CASSLDSTTYEQYF	TGCGCCAGCTCCCTTGACAGTACCACCTACGAGCAGTACTTC
TRBD1	TRBV13	TRBJ1-1	-	CASSFAPPGQIYPGDRNTEAFF	TGTGCCAGCAGCTTTGCCCCCCCGGGACAGATATATCCTGGGGACCGGAACACTGAAGCTTTCTTT
TRBD2	TRBV11-3	TRBJ2-1	-	CASSLDGAGFYNEQFF	TGTGCCAGCAGCTTAGATGGAGCGGGGTTCTACAATGAGCAGTTCTTC
TRBD1	TRBV12-3/TRBV12-4	TRBJ2-1	few	CASIRQGNEQFF	TGTGCCAGCATTAGACAGGGGAATGAGCAGTTCTTC
-	TRBV30	TRBJ2-5	many	CAWSVGVQETQYF	TGTGCCTGGAGTGTCGGGGTCCAAGAGACCCAGTACTTC
-	TRBV25-1	TRBJ1-2	-	CASSEWEGAGYTF	TGTGCCAGCAGTGAATGGGAGGGCGCTGGCTACACCTTC
-	TRBV28	TRBJ1-4	-	CASTNRGTNEKLFF	TGTGCCAGCACCAACCGCGGGACTAATGAAAAACTGTTTTTT
-	TRBV11-2	TRBJ2-1	few	CASSNLQDSEQFF	TGTGCCAGCAGCAACCTGCAGGATAGTGAGCAGTTCTTC
-	TRBV4-2	TRBJ2-5	few	CASSQDPYQETQYF	TGTGCCAGCAGCCAAGACCCCTACCAAGAGACCCAGTACTTC
TRBD1	TRBV6-6	TRBJ2-5	few	CASSRDRQQETLYF	TGTGCCAGCAGTCGGGACAGGCAGCAAGAGACCCTGTACTTC
TRBD2	TRBV25-1	TRBJ2-5	-	CASSEGVAGATTETQYF	TGTGCCAGCAGTGAGGGGGTAGCGGGGGCCACAACGGAGACCCAGTACTTC
TRBD2	TRBV12-5	TRBJ2-5	-	CASGLVIAGGQETQYF	TGTGCTAGTGGTTTGGTAATAGCGGGGGGCCAAGAGACCCAGTACTTC
-	TRBV3-1	TRBJ2-5	few	CASSQDFLSRSRGETQYF	TGTGCCAGCAGCCAAGATTTTTTGTCCCGATCCCGGGGAGAGACCCAGTACTTC
-	TRBV10-2	TRBJ1-6	-	CASLNSEDSPLHF	TGCGCCAGCCTGAATTCAGAGGATTCACCCCTCCACTTT
-	TRBV29-1	TRBJ1-2	-	CSVELPGLAGPLYGYTF	TGCAGCGTTGAGCTACCCGGACTGGCAGGGCCTCTATATGGCTACACCTTC
-	TRBV5-5	TRBJ1-2	-	CASSLRQGTYGYTF	TGTGCCAGCAGCTTGAGGCAGGGTACCTATGGCTACACCTTC
-	TRBV18	TRBJ2-1	few	CASSPMSGVSQNEQFF	TGTGCCAGCTCACCAATGAGTGGGGTATCGCAGAATGAGCAGTTCTTC
-	TRBV6-4	TRBJ2-5	few	CASEGEGAGETQYF	TGTGCCAGCGAGGGTGAAGGGGCCGGGGAGACCCAGTACTTC
TRBD1	TRBV12-3/TRBV12-4	TRBJ1-4	-	CASSPGQGQKLFF	TGTGCCAGCAGTCCGGGACAGGGTCAAAAACTGTTTTTT
-	TRBV27	TRBJ2-7	-	CASSFFRTSYEQYF	TGTGCCAGCAGTTTTTTCCGGACGTCCTACGAGCAGTACTTC
-	TRBV2	TRBJ2-2	few	CASRAVRGNTGELFF	TGTGCCAGCAGGGCTGTCAGGGGGAACACCGGGGAGCTGTTTTTT
-	TRBV5-1	TRBJ2-1	-	CASSLYPVTRLSSYNEQFF	TGCGCCAGCAGCTTGTACCCCGTCACCCGACTCAGCTCCTACAATGAGCAGTTCTTC
-	TRBV28	TRBJ2-1	-	CASSPPKPGSSYNEQFF	TGTGCCAGCAGCCCGCCGAAACCCGGGAGCTCCTACAATGAGCAGTTCTTC
-	TRBV20-1	TRBJ2-3	-	CSARAPSKRDTQYF	TGCAGTGCTAGGGCCCCGTCAAAGCGGGATACGCAGTATTTT
TRBD1	TRBV6-1	TRBJ1-3	-	CASSPLDRATSGNTIYF	TGTGCCAGCAGTCCCTTGGACAGGGCGACCTCTGGAAACACCATATATTTT
-	TRBV6-5	TRBJ2-1	few	CASSYTGIQGGQNERFF	TGTGCCAGCAGTTACACAGGTATCCAGGGAGGACAGAATGAGCGGTTCTTC
-	TRBV11-2	TRBJ2-1	-	CASSFWTDNEQFF	TGTGCCAGCAGCTTTTGGACGGACAATGAGCAGTTCTTC
TRBD1	TRBV7-3	TRBJ2-1	few	CASSLDTGGSDNEQFF	TGTGCCAGCAGCTTGGATACAGGGGGCTCGGACAATGAGCAGTTCTTC
-	TRBV15	TRBJ2-1	-	CATSRDQGRVEQFF	TGTGCCACCAGCAGAGACCAGGGAAGGGTTGAGCAGTTCTTC
-	TRBV11-2	TRBJ2-7	-	CASSLDPTDQYF	TGTGCCAGCAGCTTAGATCCGACAGATCAGTACTTC
TRBD1	TRBV28	TRBJ1-1	-	CASSQTGAEGRTEAFF	TGTGCCAGCAGCCAGACAGGGGCCGAAGGTCGGACTGAAGCTTTCTTT
-	TRBV11-2	TRBJ2-7	few	CASSLEAWGYEQYF	TGTGCCAGCAGTTTAGAGGCATGGGGGTACGAGCAGTACTTC
TRBD2	TRBV5-1	TRBJ2-5	few	CASSLWPSGVNQETQYF	TGCGCCAGCAGCTTGTGGCCTAGCGGGGTGAATCAAGAGACCCAGTACTTC
-	TRBV2	TRBJ2-1	few	CASSEEGYNEQFF	TGTGCCAGCAGTGAAGAGGGCTACAATGAGCAGTTCTTC
-	TRBV6-5	TRBJ1-2	few	CASRVRGNCYGYTF	TGTGCCAGCAGGGTGCGAGGAAACTGCTATGGCTACACCTTC
-	TRBV4-1	TRBJ2-4	-	CASSQDFPRTNLAKNIQYF	TGCGCCAGCAGCCAAGATTTTCCTAGAACTAATCTAGCCAAAAACATTCAGTACTTC
-	TRBV7-2	TRBJ1-6	few	CASSSGTGLLGSPLHF	TGTGCCAGCAGCTCAGGGACCGGATTGCTGGGTTCACCCCTCCACTTT
-	TRBV4-1	TRBJ1-4	once	CASSQPGKSNEKLFF	TGCGCCAGCAGCCAACCCGGGAAAAGCAATGAAAAACTGTTTTTT
-	TRBV5-1	TRBJ1-3	few	CASSPGTPGNTIYF	TGCGCCAGCAGCCCCGGGACACCAGGAAACACCATATATTTT
-	TRBV12-3/TRBV12-4	TRBJ1-1	few	CASSRSGVTDTEAFF	TGTGCCAGCAGTCGCAGTGGGGTTACAGACACTGAAGCTTTCTTT
TRBD1	TRBV6-5	TRBJ2-6	-	CASIPLGTGDGANVLTF	TGTGCCAGTATCCCCCTGGGGACAGGGGACGGGGCCAACGTCCTGACTTTC
TRBD1	TRBV5-1	TRBJ2-1	-	CASSFPPGQGADNEQFF	TGCGCCAGCAGCTTCCCCCCCGGACAGGGGGCAGACAATGAGCAGTTCTTC
TRBD1	TRBV28	TRBJ1-3	-	CASHAPETGSGNTIYF	TGTGCCAGCCATGCCCCGGAGACAGGGTCTGGAAACACCATATATTTT
TRBD2	TRBV28	TRBJ2-3	-	CASSRRLAGSQYF	TGTGCCAGCAGTCGCCGACTAGCGGGTTCGCAGTATTTT
-	TRBV29-1	TRBJ2-1	-	CSVQMSYNEQFF	TGCAGCGTTCAGATGTCCTACAATGAGCAGTTCTTC